This T cell receptor beta chain was sequenced during a study of vaccination effects on CD4 cells after COVID-19. Libraries were prepared by immunoSEQ multiplex PCR; TCRdb keeps only in-frame clonotypes and omits some of them. Of more than 60,000 clones listed, 74% are singletons. After expansion with viral peptide pools in the ViraFEST assay, antigen-specific CD4+ T cells were sequenced. Having been cultured for roughly 10 days, the cells underwent CD4+ T cell isolation. Participants completed two doses of the BNT162b2 or mRNA-1273 vaccine. Nucleocapsid antibodies stayed negative before and after vaccination, showing no earlier SARS-CoV-2 infection. As regards this clone: Its specificity is unknown.

This receptor was obtained from a human donor who received a COVID-19 vaccine. This specimen consisted of CD4+ T cells from PBMCs cultured with HCoV-229E spike peptides, obtained after COVID-19 vaccination.

CDR3: CASSLGRLNTEAFF. In DNA, the CDR3 is TGTGCCAGCAGCTTAGGACGGTTGAACACTGAAGCTTTCTTT. This chain joins TRBV7-2 and TRBJ1-1; D gene uncertain. V lost 1 base to trimming and J lost 0 bases, with 6 bases between them. The germline V gene has CDR1 SGHTA and CDR2 FQGNSA. The CDR3 covers 14 residues.